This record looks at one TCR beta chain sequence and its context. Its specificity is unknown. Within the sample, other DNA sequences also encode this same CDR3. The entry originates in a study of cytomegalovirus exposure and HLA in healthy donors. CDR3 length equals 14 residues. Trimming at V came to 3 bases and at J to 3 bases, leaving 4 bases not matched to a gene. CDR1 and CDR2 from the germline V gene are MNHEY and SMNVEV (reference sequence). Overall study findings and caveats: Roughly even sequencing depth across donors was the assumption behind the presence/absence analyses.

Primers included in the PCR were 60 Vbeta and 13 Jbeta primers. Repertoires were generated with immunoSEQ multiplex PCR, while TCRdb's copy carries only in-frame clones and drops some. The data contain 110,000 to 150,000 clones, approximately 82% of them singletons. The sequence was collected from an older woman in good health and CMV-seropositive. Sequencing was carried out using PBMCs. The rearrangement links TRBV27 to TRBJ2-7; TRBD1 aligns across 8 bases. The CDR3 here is CASSLAGGNYEQYF. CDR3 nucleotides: TGTGCCAGCAGTTTGGCAGGGGGCAACTACGAGCAGTACTTC.